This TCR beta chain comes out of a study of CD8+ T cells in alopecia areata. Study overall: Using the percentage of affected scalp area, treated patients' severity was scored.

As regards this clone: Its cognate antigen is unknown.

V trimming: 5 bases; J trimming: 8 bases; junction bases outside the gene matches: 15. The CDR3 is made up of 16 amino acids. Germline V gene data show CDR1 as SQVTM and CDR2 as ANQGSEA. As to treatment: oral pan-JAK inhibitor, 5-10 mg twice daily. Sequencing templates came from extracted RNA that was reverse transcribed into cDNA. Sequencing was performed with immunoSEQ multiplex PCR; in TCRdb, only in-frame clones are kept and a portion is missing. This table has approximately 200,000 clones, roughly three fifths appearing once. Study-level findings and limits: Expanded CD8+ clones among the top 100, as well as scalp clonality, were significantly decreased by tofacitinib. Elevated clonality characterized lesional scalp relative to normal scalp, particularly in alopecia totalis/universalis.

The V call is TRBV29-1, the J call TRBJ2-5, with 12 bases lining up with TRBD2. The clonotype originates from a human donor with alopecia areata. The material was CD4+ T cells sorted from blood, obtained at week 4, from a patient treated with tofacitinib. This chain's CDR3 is CSVTRLAGVQENTQYF. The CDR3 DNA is TGCAGCGTTACCCGACTAGCGGGAGTGCAAGAGAATACCCAGTACTTC.